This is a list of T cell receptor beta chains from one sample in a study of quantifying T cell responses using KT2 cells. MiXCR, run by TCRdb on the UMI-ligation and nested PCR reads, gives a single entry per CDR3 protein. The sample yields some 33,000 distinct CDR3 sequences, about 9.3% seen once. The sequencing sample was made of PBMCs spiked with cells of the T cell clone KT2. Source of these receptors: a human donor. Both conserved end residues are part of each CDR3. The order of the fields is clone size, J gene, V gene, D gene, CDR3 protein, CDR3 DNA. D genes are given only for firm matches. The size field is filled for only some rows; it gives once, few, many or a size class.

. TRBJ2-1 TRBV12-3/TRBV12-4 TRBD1 CASSLDRGTYNEQFF TGTGCCAGCAGTTTGGACAGGGGGACCTACAATGAGCAGTTCTTC
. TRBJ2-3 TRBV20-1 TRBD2 CSAQPTSGRIMYF TGCAGTGCCCAACCCACAAGCGGGAGGATTATGTATTTT
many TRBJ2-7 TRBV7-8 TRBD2 CASSRTSGYEQYF TGTGCCAGCAGCCGGACTAGCGGCTACGAGCAGTACTTC
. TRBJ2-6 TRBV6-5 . CASTPIFGRYSGANVLTF TGTGCCAGCACCCCAATTTTCGGACGGTACTCTGGGGCCAACGTCCTGACTTTC
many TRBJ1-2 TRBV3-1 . CASSQASGGNYGYTF TGTGCCAGCAGCCAGGCCTCCGGGGGTAACTATGGCTACACCTTC
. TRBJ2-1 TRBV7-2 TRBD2 CASSSRQAGANNEQFF TGTGCCAGCAGCTCTCGCCAAGCGGGAGCCAACAATGAGCAGTTCTTC
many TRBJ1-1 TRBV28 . CASKLAQNVNTEAFF TGTGCCAGCAAGTTGGCACAGAACGTGAACACTGAAGCTTTCTTT
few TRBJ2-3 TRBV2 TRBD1 CASSDQGVGGTDTQYF TGTGCCAGCAGTGATCAGGGGGTGGGGGGCACAGATACGCAGTATTTT
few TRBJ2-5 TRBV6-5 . CASRSPLETQYF TGTGCCAGCAGGTCCCCCCTGGAGACCCAGTACTTC
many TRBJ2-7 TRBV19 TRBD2 CATRSLGGTGTYEQYF TGTGCCACCCGCTCGCTGGGAGGGACTGGTACCTACGAGCAGTACTTC
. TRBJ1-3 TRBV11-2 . CASSPIKGEGGNTIYF TGTGCCAGCAGCCCGATAAAGGGGGAAGGAGGAAACACCATATATTTT
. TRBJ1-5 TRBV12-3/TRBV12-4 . CASSLGGFQPQHF TGTGCCAGCAGTTTAGGGGGCTTTCAGCCCCAGCATTTT
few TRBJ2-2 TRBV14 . CASSRRRDEELFF TGTGCCAGCAGCCGTCGGCGGGACGAGGAGCTGTTTTTT
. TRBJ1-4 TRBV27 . CASSVDRVNEKLFF TGTGCCAGCAGTGTGGACAGAGTTAATGAAAAACTGTTTTTT
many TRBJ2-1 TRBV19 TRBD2 CASSATSRGGRYNEQFF TGTGCCAGTAGTGCGACCTCCCGGGGGGGCCGTTACAATGAGCAGTTCTTC
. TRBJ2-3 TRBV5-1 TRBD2 CASSLAGRAADTQYF TGCGCCAGCAGCTTGGCCGGGAGGGCTGCAGATACGCAGTATTTT
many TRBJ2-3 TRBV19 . CASSVQGSTDTQYF TGTGCCAGTAGTGTACAGGGCTCCACAGATACGCAGTATTTT
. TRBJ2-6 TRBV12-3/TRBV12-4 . CASWGSGANVLTF TGTGCCAGCTGGGGATCTGGGGCCAACGTCCTGACTTTC
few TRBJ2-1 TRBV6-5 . CASSYSKGNEQFF TGTGCCAGCAGTTACTCGAAAGGGAATGAGCAGTTCTTC
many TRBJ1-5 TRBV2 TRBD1 CASRASQGGGNQPQHF TGTGCCAGCAGAGCATCACAGGGGGGAGGTAATCAGCCCCAGCATTTT
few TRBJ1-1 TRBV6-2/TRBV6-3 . CASSYSAEAFF TGTGCCAGCAGTTACTCGGCTGAAGCTTTCTTT
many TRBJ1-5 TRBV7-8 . CASSCRRGHQPQHF TGTGCCAGCAGCTGTCGCAGGGGACATCAGCCCCAGCATTTT
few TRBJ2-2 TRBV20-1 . CSARDPLSRERELFF TGCAGTGCTAGAGATCCCCTTAGTCGGGAGAGGGAGCTGTTTTTT
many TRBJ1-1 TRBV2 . CASSEQGPNTEAFF TGTGCCAGCAGTGAACAGGGGCCGAACACTGAAGCTTTCTTT
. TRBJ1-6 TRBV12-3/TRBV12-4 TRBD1 CASRMRGQGAYNSPLHF TGTGCCAGCAGAATGCGAGGACAGGGGGCTTATAATTCACCCCTCCACTTT
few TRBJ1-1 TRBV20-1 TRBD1 CSASIQGAYTEAFF TGCAGTGCTAGTATCCAGGGGGCGTACACTGAAGCTTTCTTT
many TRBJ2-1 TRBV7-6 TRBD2 CASSSGRAQYNEQFF TGTGCCAGCAGTAGCGGGAGGGCCCAATACAATGAGCAGTTCTTC
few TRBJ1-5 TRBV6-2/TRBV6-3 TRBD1 CASSTDRGYQPQHF TGTGCCAGCAGCACGGACAGGGGTTATCAGCCCCAGCATTTT
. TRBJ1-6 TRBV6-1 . CASSEWENSPLHF TGTGCCAGCAGTGAGTGGGAGAATTCACCCCTCCACTTT
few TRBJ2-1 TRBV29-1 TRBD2 CSVEDLASGGYNEQFF TGCAGCGTTGAAGATCTGGCTAGCGGGGGCTATAATGAGCAGTTCTTC
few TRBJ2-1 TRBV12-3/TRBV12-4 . CASSTHNEQFF TGTGCCAGCAGTACTCACAATGAGCAGTTCTTC
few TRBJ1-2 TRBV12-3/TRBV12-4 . CASSLRGVEGYTF TGTGCCAGCAGTTTAAGAGGGGTTGAGGGCTACACCTTC
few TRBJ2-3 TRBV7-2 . CASSSDYLSTDTQYF TGTGCCAGCAGCTCGGACTACCTTAGCACAGATACGCAGTATTTT
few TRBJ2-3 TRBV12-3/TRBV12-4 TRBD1 CASIPSGTGPSDTQYF TGTGCCAGCATTCCAAGCGGGACAGGGCCCTCGGATACGCAGTATTTT